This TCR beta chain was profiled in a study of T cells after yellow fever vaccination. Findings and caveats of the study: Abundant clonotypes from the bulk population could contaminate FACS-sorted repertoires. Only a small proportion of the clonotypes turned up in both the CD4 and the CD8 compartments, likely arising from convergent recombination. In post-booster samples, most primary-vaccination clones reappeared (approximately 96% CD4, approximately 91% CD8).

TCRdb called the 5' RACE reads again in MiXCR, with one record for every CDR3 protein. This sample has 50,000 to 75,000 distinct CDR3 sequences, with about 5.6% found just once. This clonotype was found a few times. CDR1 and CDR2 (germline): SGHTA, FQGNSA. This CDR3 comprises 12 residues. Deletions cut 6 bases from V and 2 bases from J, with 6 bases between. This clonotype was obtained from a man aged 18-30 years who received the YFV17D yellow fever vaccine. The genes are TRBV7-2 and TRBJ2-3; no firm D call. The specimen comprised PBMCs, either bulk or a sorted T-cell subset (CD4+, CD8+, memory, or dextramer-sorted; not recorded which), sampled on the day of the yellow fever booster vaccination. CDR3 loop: CASRPNTDTQYF. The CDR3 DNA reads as TGTGCCAGCAGACCAAACACAGATACGCAGTATTTT. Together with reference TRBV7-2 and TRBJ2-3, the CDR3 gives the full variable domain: GAGVSQSPSNKVTEKGKDVELRCDPISGHTALYWYRQSLGQGLEFLIYFQGNSAPDKSGLPSDRFSAERTGGSVSTLTIQRTQQEDSAVYLCASRPNTDTQYFGPGTRLTVL.